Shown below are 22 T cell receptor beta chains from a single sample sequenced in a study of blood T cell repertoires in COVID-19. Repertoires were generated with immunoSEQ multiplex PCR, while TCRdb's copy carries only in-frame clones and drops some. The data show over 200,000 clones, about 89% seen once. Sequencing used peripheral blood. The source of these receptors is a man aged 55 to 70 who had recovered from COVID-19.

The rearrangement joins TRBV7-9 to TRBJ2-7; 7 nucleotides line up with TRBD1. Germline CDR1 SEHNR, CDR2 FQNEAQ (reference sequence). After removal of 5 bases from V and 5 bases from J, the junction contained 6 bases not matched to a gene. The CDR3 length is 13 residues. This CDR3 reads CASSIGQANEQYF. CDR3 bases: TGTGCCAGCAGCATCGGACAGGCCAACGAGCAGTACTTC. Full variable domain (outside the CDR3, taken from reference TRBV7-9 and TRBJ2-7): DTGVSQNPRHKITKRGQNVTFRCDPISEHNRLYWYRQTLGQGPEFLTYFQNEAQLEKSRLLSDRFSAERPKGSFSTLEIQRTEQGDSAMYLCASSIGQANEQYFGPGTRLTVT.

The CDR3 sequence: CAAQDSSGANVLTF. The CDR3 nucleotides are TGTGCCGCCCAAGACAGCTCTGGGGCCAACGTCCTGACTTTC. The chain is built from TRBV7-9 and TRBJ2-6, with D perhaps matching TRBD1 (5 bases). CDR1 is SEHNR, CDR2 FQNEAQ, per germline (reference sequence). CDR3 size: 14 residues. V lost 11 bases, J lost 0 bases, and 11 bases lay in between.

This clone was picked up a small number of times. The J gene is TRBJ2-3, the V gene TRBV6-2 or TRBV6-3; 7 bases align to TRBD2. Germline trimming cut 5 bases from V and 8 bases from J; bases unmatched to any gene: 10. The CDR3 sequence is 14 residues long. The germline gives CDR1 MNHEY, CDR2 SVGEGT. The CDR3 sequence: CASSLAAGVGTQYF. The CDR3 DNA reads TGTGCCAGCAGTCTAGCGGCTGGGGTTGGTACGCAGTATTTT.

V usage is TRBV2 and J usage is TRBJ1-3; 12 bases match TRBD1. V gave up 6 bases and J gave up 3 bases; unmatched junction bases: 6. There are 16 residues in the CDR3. The germline V gene has CDR1 SNHLY and CDR2 FYNNEI. The CDR3 is CASRAGQGAGGNTIYF. The CDR3 nucleotides read TGTGCCAGCAGGGCGGGACAGGGGGCAGGTGGAAACACCATATATTTT.

The V and J genes are TRBV4-3 and TRBJ2-2, with TRBD1 as a possible D gene (5 bases). Per the germline V gene, CDR1 is LGHNA and CDR2 is YSLEER. The CDR3 length is 15 residues. V lost 4 bases and J 1 base, leaving 10 bases between the germline ends. CDR3: CASSLIGQNTGELFF. The CDR3, as DNA: TGCGCCAGCAGCCTTATCGGACAGAACACCGGGGAGCTGTTTTTT.

The J gene is TRBJ1-2, the V gene TRBV25-1; TRBD1 matches 10 bases. Trimming removed 7 bases from V and 7 bases from J; junction bases left unmatched: 6. This CDR3 has 13 residues. Per germline, CDR1 MGHDK and CDR2 SYGVNS. CDR3 protein: CASKPGQGSGYTF. The CDR3 region has the DNA TGTGCCAGCAAACCGGGACAGGGGTCTGGCTACACCTTC.

This rearrangement joins TRBV5-6 to TRBJ1-5, with TRBD1 identical over 7 bases. V lost 6 bases to trimming and J lost 4 bases; unmatched junction nucleotides: 7. CDR3 length: 14 residues. The V gene's germline CDR1 is SGHDT and CDR2 YYEEEE. The CDR3 DNA reads TGTGCCAGCAACCTCATGACAGGGAATCAGCCCCAGCATTTT. Protein: CASNLMTGNQPQHF.

This clone was observed once. CDR3 bases: TGTGCCAGCAGCCTTGGCAGGGGGTACAACTATGGCTACACCTTC. Amino acid sequence: CASSLGRGYNYGYTF. The chain recombines TRBV5-6 with TRBJ1-2; 7 bases agree with TRBD1. Germline V CDR1 and CDR2: SGHDT, YYEEEE. The CDR3 totals 15 residues. Unmatched junction bases numbered 8, after V lost 4 bases and J lost 2 bases.

This chain's CDR3 is CASSQQLHGLRSQNTEAFF. CDR3 DNA: TGTGCCAGCAGCCAGCAACTCCACGGACTCCGGTCCCAGAACACTGAAGCTTTCTTT. The chain has TRBV14 and TRBJ1-1; D is unresolved. The V gene lost 3 bases and the J gene lost 1 base, with 24 bases spanning the gap. The CDR3 covers 19 residues. The germline gives CDR1 SGHDN, CDR2 FVKESK.

The rearrangement uses TRBV7-6 and TRBJ2-1, with TRBD1 matching over 11 bases. The CDR3 runs 17 residues. Germline V gene sequence: CDR1 SGHVS, CDR2 FNYEAQ. J lost 7 bases, V lost 5 bases, and 13 bases had no gene match. CDR3 DNA: TGTGCCAGCAGCGAAAAACCGGGACAGGGGGGGACGAATGAGCAGTTCTTC. Translation gives CASSEKPGQGGTNEQFF.

This clone was seen more than once but under ten times. The J gene is TRBJ2-3, the V gene TRBV4-1, with TRBD2 matching over 10 bases. The ends lost 2 bases at V and 3 bases at J; junction bases unmatched: 5. The CDR3 has 16 residues. Germline lookup yields CDR1 MGHRA and CDR2 YSYEKL. Here the CDR3 DNA reads TGCGCCAGCAGCCAAATTAGCGGGAGGTTGACAGATACGCAGTATTTT. It specifies CASSQISGRLTDTQYF.

The chain combines TRBV5-6 with TRBJ2-1, with 9 nucleotides matching TRBD2. The CDR3 has 16 residues. After removal of 0 bases from V and 9 bases from J, the junction contained 10 bases not matched to a gene. Germline V gives CDR1 SGHDT, CDR2 YYEEEE. CDR3 sequence reads: CASSLGASGIFGEQFF. The DNA of the CDR3 is TGTGCCAGCAGCTTGGGGGCTAGCGGGATTTTCGGTGAGCAGTTCTTC.

V gene TRBV24-1 combines with J gene TRBJ1-2, with D possibly matching TRBD1 (6 bases). The CDR3 spans 12 residues. The V end lost 5 bases, the J end lost 7 bases, and 10 bases lay between the germline ends. In germline, CDR1 is KGHDR, CDR2 SFDVKD. Written as DNA, the CDR3 is TGTGCCACCAGTGGCCAGGGGACTGGCTACACCTTC. Protein: CATSGQGTGYTF.

This sequence joins TRBV9 and TRBJ1-1; perhaps TRBD1 as D (5 bases). Germline assignment: CDR1 SGDLS and CDR2 YYNGEE. V lost 0 bases to trimming and J lost 3 bases, with 9 bases between them. The CDR3 sequence is 14 residues long. The CDR3 DNA follows: TGTGCCAGCAGCGTAGGGGGGGTAGACACTGAAGCTTTCTTT. Protein product: CASSVGGVDTEAFF.

This chain links TRBV29-1 with TRBJ1-2; D remains unclear. The CDR3 loop spans 14 amino acids. V was cut by 0 bases and J by 3 bases, with 11 bases left in between. Germline V gives CDR1 SQVTM, CDR2 ANQGSEA. CDR3 nucleotides: TGCAGCGTTGAAGATATCACAGCCTACTATGGCTACACCTTC. It specifies CSVEDITAYYGYTF.

The J gene is TRBJ1-2, the V gene TRBV19; 12 nucleotides match TRBD1. V lost 4 bases to trimming and J lost 8 bases; unmatched junction nucleotides: 5. CDR1 is LNHDA and CDR2 is SQIVND in the germline V gene (reference sequence). This CDR3 is 14 amino acids long. This CDR3 is CASSRGQGASGYTF. The CDR3 DNA is TGTGCCAGTAGTAGGGGACAGGGGGCCTCCGGCTACACCTTC.

This chain joins TRBV6-5 and TRBJ2-5; 8 bases line up with TRBD2. The CDR3 has 13 amino acids. V shed 6 bases and J 5 bases; nucleotides not matched to a gene: 5. In germline, CDR1 is MNHEY, CDR2 SVGAGI. The CDR3, as DNA: TGTGCCAGCAGAGCGGGAGTGGTGGAGACCCAGTACTTC. Translation: CASRAGVVETQYF.

The J gene is TRBJ2-5, the V gene TRBV24-1; D is possibly TRBD2 (5 bases). V lost 4 bases and J lost 4, with 15 bases in between. CDR3 length equals 15 residues. CDR1 is KGHDR and CDR2 is SFDVKD in the germline V gene. Here the CDR3 DNA reads TGTGCCACCAGTGAGACCCATGGCGCGGGAGAGACCCAGTACTTC. This codes for CATSETHGAGETQYF.

The J gene is TRBJ2-7, the V gene TRBV23-1; 8 bases are shared with TRBD1. TRBV23-1 is recorded as an ORF, its role being uncertain. The CDR3 spans 19 residues. Trimming at V came to 1 base and at J to 1 base, leaving 15 bases not matched to a gene. CDR3 DNA sequence: TGCGCCAGCAGTCAATGTGATGAGTTGGACAGGGCCTTATCCTACGAGCAGTACTTC. Translating it yields CASSQCDELDRALSYEQYF.

The rearrangement links TRBV18 to TRBJ1-4; 9 nucleotides match TRBD1. The germline V gene has CDR1 KGHSH and CDR2 LQKENI. The V segment lost 3 bases and the J segment 8 bases; nucleotides outside the gene matches: 7. The CDR3 is 15 amino acids. The CDR3 here is CASSPGTGTYEKLFF. The CDR3 DNA reads as TGTGCCAGCTCACCCGGGACAGGGACATACGAAAAACTGTTTTTT. Together with reference TRBV18 and TRBJ1-4, the CDR3 gives the full variable domain: NAGVMQNPRHLVRRRGQEARLRCSPMKGHSHVYWYRQLPEEGLKFMVYLQKENIIDESGMPKERFSAEFPKEGPSILRIQQVVRGDSAAYFCASSPGTGTYEKLFFGSGTQLSVL.

This sequence joins TRBV7-2 and TRBJ1-5, with 10 nucleotides matching TRBD1. Germline CDR1 reads SGHTA; CDR2 reads FQGNSA. V lost 3 bases to trimming and J lost 1 base; unmatched junction nucleotides: 9. The CDR3 is made up of 18 amino acids. The CDR3 protein is CASSFYGTGVMSNQPQHF. CDR3 in DNA: TGTGCCAGCAGCTTTTACGGGACAGGGGTTATGAGCAATCAGCCCCAGCATTTT.

The chain has TRBV9 and TRBJ1-1; 7 nucleotides match TRBD1. V gave up 0 bases and J gave up 0 bases; unmatched junction bases: 5. The CDR3 runs 16 residues. In germline, CDR1 is SGDLS, CDR2 YYNGEE. CDR3 loop: CASSVAVGGLNTEAFF. DNA for the CDR3: TGTGCCAGCAGCGTAGCTGTAGGGGGCTTGAACACTGAAGCTTTCTTT. Complete variable domain (other parts from reference TRBV9 and TRBJ1-1): DSGVTQTPKHLITATGQRVTLRCSPRSGDLSVYWYQQSLDQGLQFLIQYYNGEERAKGNILERFSAQQFPDLHSELNLSSLELGDSALYFCASSVAVGGLNTEAFFGQGTRLTVV.